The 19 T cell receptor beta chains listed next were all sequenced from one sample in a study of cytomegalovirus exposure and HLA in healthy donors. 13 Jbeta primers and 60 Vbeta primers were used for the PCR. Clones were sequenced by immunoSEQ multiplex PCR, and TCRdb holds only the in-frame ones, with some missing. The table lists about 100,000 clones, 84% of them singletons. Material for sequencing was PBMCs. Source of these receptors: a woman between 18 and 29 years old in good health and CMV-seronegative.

The CDR3 spells CASSPWDRGYGYTF. The CDR3 nucleotides read TGTGCCAGCAGTCCCTGGGACAGGGGCTATGGCTACACCTTC. The rearrangement joins TRBV28 to TRBJ1-2; TRBD1 agrees at 10 bases. J gave up 4 bases and V 5 bases, and 4 bases lay outside the gene matches. This CDR3 contains 14 residues. Germline lookup yields CDR1 MDHEN and CDR2 SYDVKM.

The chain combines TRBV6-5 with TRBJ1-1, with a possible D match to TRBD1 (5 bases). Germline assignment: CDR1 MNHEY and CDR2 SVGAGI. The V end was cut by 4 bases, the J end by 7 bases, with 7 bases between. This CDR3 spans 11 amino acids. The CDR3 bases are TGTGCCAGCAGTTCGGGGGGTGAAGCTTTCTTT. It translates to CASSSGGEAFF.

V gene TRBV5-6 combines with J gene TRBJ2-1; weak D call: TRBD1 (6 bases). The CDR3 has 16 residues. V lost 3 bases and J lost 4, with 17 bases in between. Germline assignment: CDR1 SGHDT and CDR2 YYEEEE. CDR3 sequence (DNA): TGTGCCAGCAGCTATGGGGGCGCAGCGAAGTACAATGAGCAGTTCTTC. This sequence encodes CASSYGGAAKYNEQFF.

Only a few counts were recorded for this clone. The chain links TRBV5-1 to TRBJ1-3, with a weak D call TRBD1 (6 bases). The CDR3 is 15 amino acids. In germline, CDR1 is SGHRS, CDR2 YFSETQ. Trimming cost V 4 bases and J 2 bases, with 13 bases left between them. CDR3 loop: CASSRGGETGNTIYF. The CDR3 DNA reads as TGCGCCAGCAGCCGAGGGGGGGAAACTGGAAACACCATATATTTT. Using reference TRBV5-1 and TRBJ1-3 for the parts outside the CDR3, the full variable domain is KAGVTQTPRYLIKTRGQQVTLSCSPISGHRSVSWYQQTPGQGLQFLFEYFSETQRNKGNFPGRFSGRQFSNSRSEMNVSTLELGDSALYLCASSRGGETGNTIYFGEGSWLTVV.

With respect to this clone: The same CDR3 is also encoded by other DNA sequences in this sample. The CDR3 spells CASSLSGSSYEQYF. The CDR3 DNA is TGCGCCAGCAGTTTGTCCGGGAGCTCCTACGAGCAGTACTTC. The J gene is TRBJ2-7, the V gene TRBV5-1; tentatively, D is TRBD2 (6 bases). Trimming left V 5 bases short and J 0 bases short, with 12 bases between. Germline values: CDR1 SGHRS, CDR2 YFSETQ. The CDR3 is 14 residues long.

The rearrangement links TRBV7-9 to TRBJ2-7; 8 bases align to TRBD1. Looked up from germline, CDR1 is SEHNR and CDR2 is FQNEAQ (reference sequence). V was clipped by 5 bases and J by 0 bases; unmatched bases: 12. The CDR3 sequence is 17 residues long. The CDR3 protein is CASSTNNWDRSSYEQYF. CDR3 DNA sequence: TGTGCCAGCAGCACTAATAACTGGGACAGGAGCTCCTACGAGCAGTACTTC.

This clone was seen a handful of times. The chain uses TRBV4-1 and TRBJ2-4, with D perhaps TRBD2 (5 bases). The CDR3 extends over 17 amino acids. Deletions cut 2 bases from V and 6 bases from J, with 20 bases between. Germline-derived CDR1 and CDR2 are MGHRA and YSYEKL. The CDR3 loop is CASSQLDLLPRGNIQYF. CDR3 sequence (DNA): TGCGCCAGCAGCCAACTGGACCTCCTACCCCGGGGAAACATTCAGTACTTC.

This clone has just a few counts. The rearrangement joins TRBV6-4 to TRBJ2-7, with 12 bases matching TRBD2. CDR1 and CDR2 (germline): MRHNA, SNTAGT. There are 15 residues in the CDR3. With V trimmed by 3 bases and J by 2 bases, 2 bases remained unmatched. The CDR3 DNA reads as TGTGCCAGCAGTGAGTCTAGCGGGGGGGCCTACGAGCAGTACTTC. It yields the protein CASSESSGGAYEQYF.

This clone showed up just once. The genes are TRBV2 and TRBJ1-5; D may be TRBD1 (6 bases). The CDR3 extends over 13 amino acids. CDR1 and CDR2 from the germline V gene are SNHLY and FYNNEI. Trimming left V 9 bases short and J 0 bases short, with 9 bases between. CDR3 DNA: TGTGCCAGTAAGGACAGTAGCAATCAGCCCCAGCATTTT. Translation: CASKDSSNQPQHF. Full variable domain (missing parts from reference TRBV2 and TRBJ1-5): EPEVTQTPSHQVTQMGQEVILRCVPISNHLYFYWYRQILGQKVEFLVSFYNNEISEKSEIFDDQFSVERPDGSNFTLKIRSTKLEDSAMYFCASKDSSNQPQHFGDGTRLSIL.

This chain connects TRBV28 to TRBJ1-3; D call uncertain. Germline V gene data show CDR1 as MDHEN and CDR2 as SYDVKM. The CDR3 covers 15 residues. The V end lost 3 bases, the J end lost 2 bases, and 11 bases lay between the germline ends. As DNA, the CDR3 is TGTGCCAGCAGTTTCCGGGGAAGGGCTGGAAACACCATATATTTT. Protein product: CASSFRGRAGNTIYF.

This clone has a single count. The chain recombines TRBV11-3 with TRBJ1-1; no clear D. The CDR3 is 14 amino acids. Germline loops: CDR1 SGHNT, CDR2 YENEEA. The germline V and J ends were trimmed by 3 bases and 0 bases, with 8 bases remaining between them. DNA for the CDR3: TGTGCCAGCAGCTTCACAGCAATGAACACTGAAGCTTTCTTT. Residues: CASSFTAMNTEAFF.

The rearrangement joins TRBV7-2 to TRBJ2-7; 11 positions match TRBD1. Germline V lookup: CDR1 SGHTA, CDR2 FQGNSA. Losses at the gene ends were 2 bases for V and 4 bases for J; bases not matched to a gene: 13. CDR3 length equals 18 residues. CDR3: CASSLSFIRTGGLYEQYF. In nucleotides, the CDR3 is TGTGCCAGCAGCTTAAGTTTCATCCGGACAGGGGGCTTGTACGAGCAGTACTTC.

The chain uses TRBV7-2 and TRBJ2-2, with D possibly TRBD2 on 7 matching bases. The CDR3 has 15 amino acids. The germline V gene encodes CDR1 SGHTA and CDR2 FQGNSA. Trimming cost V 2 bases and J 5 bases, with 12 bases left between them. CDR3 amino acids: CASSLRGGRTGELFF. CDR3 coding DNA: TGTGCCAGCAGCTTAAGGGGGGGCCGGACCGGGGAGCTGTTTTTT.

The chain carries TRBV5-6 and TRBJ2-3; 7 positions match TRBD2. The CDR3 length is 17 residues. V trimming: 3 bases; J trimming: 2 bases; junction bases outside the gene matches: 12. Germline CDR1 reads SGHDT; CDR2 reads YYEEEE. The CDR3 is CASSSTTGTTFTDTQYF. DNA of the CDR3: TGTGCCAGCAGCTCTACCACCGGGACTACTTTCACAGATACGCAGTATTTT.

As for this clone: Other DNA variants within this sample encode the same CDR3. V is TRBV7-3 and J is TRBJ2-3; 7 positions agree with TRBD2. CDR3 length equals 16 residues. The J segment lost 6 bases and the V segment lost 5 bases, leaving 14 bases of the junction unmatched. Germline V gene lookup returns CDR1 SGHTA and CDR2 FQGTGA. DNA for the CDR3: TGTGCCAGCAGCCCTAGGACTAGTGGGGGTCCGGATACGCAGTATTTT. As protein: CASSPRTSGGPDTQYF.

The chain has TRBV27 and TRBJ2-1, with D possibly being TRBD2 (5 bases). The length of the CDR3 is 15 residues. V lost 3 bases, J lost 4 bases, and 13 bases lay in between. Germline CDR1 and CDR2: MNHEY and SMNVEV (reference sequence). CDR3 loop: CASSFMASRYNEQFF. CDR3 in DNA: TGTGCCAGCAGTTTCATGGCTAGCAGGTACAATGAGCAGTTCTTC.

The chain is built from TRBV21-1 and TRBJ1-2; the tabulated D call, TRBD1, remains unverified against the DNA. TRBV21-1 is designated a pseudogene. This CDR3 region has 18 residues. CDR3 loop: CASSRVPGTSSYYGLKPF. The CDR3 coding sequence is TGTGCCAGCAGCAGAGTGCCCGGGACAAGTTCTTACTATGGCTTAAAACCCTTC.

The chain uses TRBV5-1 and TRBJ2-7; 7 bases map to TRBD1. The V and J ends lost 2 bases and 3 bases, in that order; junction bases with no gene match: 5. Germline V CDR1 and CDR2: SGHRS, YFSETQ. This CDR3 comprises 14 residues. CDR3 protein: CASSLQQGYYEQYF. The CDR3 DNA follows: TGCGCCAGCAGCTTACAACAGGGGTACTACGAGCAGTACTTC. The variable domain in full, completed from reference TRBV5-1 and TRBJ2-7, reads KAGVTQTPRYLIKTRGQQVTLSCSPISGHRSVSWYQQTPGQGLQFLFEYFSETQRNKGNFPGRFSGRQFSNSRSEMNVSTLELGDSALYLCASSLQQGYYEQYFGPGTRLTVT.

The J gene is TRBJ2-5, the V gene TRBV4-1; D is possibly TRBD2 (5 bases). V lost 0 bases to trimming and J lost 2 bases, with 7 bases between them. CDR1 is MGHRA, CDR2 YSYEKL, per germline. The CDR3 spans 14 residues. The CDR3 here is CASSQEIAQETQYF. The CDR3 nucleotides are TGCGCCAGCAGCCAAGAGATAGCGCAAGAGACCCAGTACTTC.